Presented here are 17 T cell receptor beta chains from one specimen sequenced in a study of blood T cell repertoires in COVID-19. Data came from immunoSEQ multiplex PCR; TCRdb stores just in-frame clones and leaves some out. The table records 200,000 to 250,000 clones, around 88% of them present only once. The sequenced sample consisted of peripheral blood. The receptors originated from a man aged 18 to 30 with active or convalescent COVID-19.

The chain has TRBV4-3 and TRBJ2-1; unclear D gene. Trimming took 0 bases from V and 6 from J, leaving 6 bases between them. There are 13 residues in the CDR3. The germline CDR1 and CDR2 sequences are LGHNA and YSLEER. The DNA of the CDR3 is TGCGCCAGCAGCCAAGATCTGGCCAATGAGCAGTTCTTC. Its translation: CASSQDLANEQFF.

The V and J genes are TRBV18 and TRBJ2-3; D may be TRBD1 (5 bases). CDR1 is KGHSH and CDR2 is LQKENI in the germline V gene. This CDR3 comprises 16 residues. Between the trimmed V and J ends, which lost 1 base and 4 bases, there was a span of 15 bases. The CDR3 DNA is TGTGCCAGCTCACCACTGTTGCGTATAGGGGCAGATACGCAGTATTTT. This encodes CASSPLLRIGADTQYF.

The rearrangement joins TRBV30 to TRBJ2-3; the D gene is possibly TRBD2 (5 bases). Germline loops: CDR1 GTSNPN, CDR2 SVGIG (reference sequence). V dropped 5 bases and J dropped 1 base, with 13 bases sitting between them. The CDR3 spans 14 residues. The chain's CDR3 is CAWGAGVGTDTQYF. Written as DNA, the CDR3 is TGTGCCTGGGGCGCGGGTGTTGGCACAGATACGCAGTATTTT.

CDR3 amino acids: CSPRGNTEAFF. DNA for the CDR3: TGCAGTCCCCGCGGAAACACTGAAGCTTTCTTT. The genes are TRBV20-1 and TRBJ1-1; D is uncertain. CDR3 size: 11 residues. Trimming took 8 bases from V and 2 from J, leaving 9 bases between them. The germline gives CDR1 DFQATT, CDR2 SNEGSKA (reference sequence).

The CDR3: CAWQTATNTGELFF. The CDR3 coding sequence is TGTGCCTGGCAGACTGCAACGAACACCGGGGAGCTGTTTTTT. The rearrangement uses TRBV30 and TRBJ2-2; D is unresolved. V lost 5 bases, J lost 0 bases, and 10 bases lay in between. Germline V gives CDR1 GTSNPN, CDR2 SVGIG (reference sequence). The CDR3 extends over 14 amino acids.

This rearrangement joins TRBV5-6 to TRBJ2-1; maybe TRBD2 (6 bases). Germline values: CDR1 SGHDT, CDR2 YYEEEE. The CDR3 has 17 amino acids. Trimming pared 4 bases from V and 2 bases from J, leaving 19 bases between. CDR3 coding DNA: TGTGCCAGCAGCCCAGCGGCGGGAAGGGGCACCTACAATGAGCAGTTCTTC. Amino acids: CASSPAAGRGTYNEQFF. Based on the CDR3 plus reference TRBV5-6 and TRBJ2-1, the full variable domain is DAGVTQSPTHLIKTRGQQVTLRCSPKSGHDTVSWYQQALGQGPQFIFQYYEEEERQRGNFPDRFSGHQFPNYSSELNVNALLLGDSALYLCASSPAAGRGTYNEQFFGPGTRLTVL.

The sample holds many counts of this clone. The chain links TRBV18 to TRBJ2-5; the D gene is possibly TRBD2 (6 bases). V lost 6 bases to trimming and J lost 0 bases, with 11 bases between them. This CDR3 has 14 amino acids. Germline lookup yields CDR1 KGHSH and CDR2 LQKENI. In DNA form, the CDR3 reads TGTGCCAGCTCCGCATGGGAGGACCAAGAGACCCAGTACTTC. Protein: CASSAWEDQETQYF.

The chain carries TRBV5-1 and TRBJ2-1; 13 nucleotides agree with TRBD2. CDR1 and CDR2 from the germline V gene are SGHRS and YFSETQ. This CDR3 is built from 16 residues. V lost 0 bases, J lost 7 bases, and 4 bases stayed unmatched. CDR3 sequence: CASSLARTSGSNEQFF. DNA for the CDR3: TGCGCCAGCAGCTTGGCCAGGACTAGCGGGAGTAATGAGCAGTTCTTC.

This sequence joins TRBV5-1 and TRBJ2-3; 8 bases line up with TRBD2. This CDR3 contains 16 residues. J gave up 0 bases and V 4 bases, and 7 bases lay outside the gene matches. CDR1 is SGHRS, CDR2 YFSETQ, per germline. The CDR3 protein is CASSPWTSHSTDTQYF. CDR3 sequence (DNA): TGCGCCAGCAGCCCTTGGACTAGCCATAGCACAGATACGCAGTATTTT.

This clone was detected only once. The V gene is TRBV7-3, the J gene TRBJ2-1, with 10 bases fitting TRBD1. Per germline, CDR1 SGHTA and CDR2 FQGTGA. Trimming took 5 bases from V and 1 from J; bases not matched to a gene: 2. This CDR3 region has 15 residues. The CDR3 DNA reads TGTGCCAGCAGCCAGGACAGGGGGTCCTACAATGAGCAGTTCTTC. This gives the protein CASSQDRGSYNEQFF.

This clone appeared a single time. The rearrangement links TRBV6-4 to TRBJ1-2; 7 bases agree with TRBD1. Germline CDR1 is MRHNA and CDR2 is SNTAGT. The CDR3 spans 13 residues. Germline trimming cut 3 bases from V and 10 bases from J; bases unmatched to any gene: 8. CDR3 sequence: CASSETGKKVYTF. The CDR3 bases are TGTGCCAGCAGTGAGACAGGGAAGAAGGTCTACACCTTC.

In its sample, this clone was seen a few times. V gene TRBV5-1 combines with J gene TRBJ1-1, with D hard to call. The CDR3 contains 12 residues. The V gene's germline CDR1 is SGHRS and CDR2 YFSETQ. Trimming removed 0 bases from V and 5 bases from J, with 5 bases in between. In nucleotides, the CDR3 is TGCGCCAGCAGCTTGGGGGCGACTGAAGCTTTCTTT. Translation: CASSLGATEAFF.

V is TRBV3-1 (or the pseudogene TRBV3-2) and J is TRBJ1-6; D call uncertain. V was cut by 2 bases and J by 4 bases, with 9 bases left in between. There are 15 residues in the CDR3. From germline, CDR1 is LGHDT and CDR2 YNNKEL (reference sequence). CDR3 nucleotides: TGTGCCAGCAGCCAAAACGCCCAGTATAATTCACCCCTCCACTTT. Amino acids: CASSQNAQYNSPLHF.

The chain carries TRBV6-2 or TRBV6-3 and TRBJ2-7; D remains ambiguous. The CDR3 totals 11 residues. The germline V gene encodes CDR1 MNHEY and CDR2 SVGEGT. Trimming left V 5 bases short and J 1 base short, with 3 bases between. The CDR3 here is CASSHSYEQYF. In DNA form, the CDR3 reads TGTGCCAGCAGTCATTCCTACGAGCAGTACTTC.

On this clone: Other DNA sequences within the sample encode an identical CDR3. The V gene is TRBV11-3, the J gene TRBJ2-2; no clear D. Germline values: CDR1 SGHNT, CDR2 YENEEA. Trimming pared 1 base from V and 6 bases from J, leaving 6 bases between. The CDR3 covers 13 residues. This CDR3 reads CASSLGPSGELFF. CDR3 sequence (DNA): TGTGCCAGCAGCTTAGGTCCTTCCGGGGAGCTGTTTTTT.

V gene TRBV24-1 combines with J gene TRBJ1-3; the D gene is possibly TRBD1 (6 bases). The V end was cut by 4 bases, the J end by 2 bases, with 8 bases between. Germline values: CDR1 KGHDR, CDR2 SFDVKD. The CDR3 totals 14 residues. For the CDR3, the DNA is TGTGCCACCAGTGAGTACAGGGCTGGAAACACCATATATTTT. The encoded protein is CATSEYRAGNTIYF.

The chain employs TRBV2 and TRBJ1-4, with 11 bases identical to TRBD1. Trimming cost V 6 bases and J 7 bases; bases outside gene matches: 10. Looked up from germline, CDR1 is SNHLY and CDR2 is FYNNEI. The CDR3 covers 16 residues. This CDR3 is CASRADRGRMGEKLFF. CDR3 DNA: TGTGCCAGCAGAGCGGACAGGGGGCGAATGGGTGAAAAACTGTTTTTT. Full variable domain (missing parts from reference TRBV2 and TRBJ1-4): EPEVTQTPSHQVTQMGQEVILRCVPISNHLYFYWYRQILGQKVEFLVSFYNNEISEKSEIFDDQFSVERPDGSNFTLKIRSTKLEDSAMYFCASRADRGRMGEKLFFGSGTQLSVL.